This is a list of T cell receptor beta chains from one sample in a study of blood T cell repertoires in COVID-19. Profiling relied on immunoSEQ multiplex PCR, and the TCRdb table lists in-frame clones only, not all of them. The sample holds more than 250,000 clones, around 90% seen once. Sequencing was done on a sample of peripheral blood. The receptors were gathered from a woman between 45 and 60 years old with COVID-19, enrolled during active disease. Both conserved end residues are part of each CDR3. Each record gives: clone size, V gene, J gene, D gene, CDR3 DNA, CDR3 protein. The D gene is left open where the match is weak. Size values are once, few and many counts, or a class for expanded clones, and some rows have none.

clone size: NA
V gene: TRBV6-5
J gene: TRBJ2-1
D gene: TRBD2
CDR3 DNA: TGTGCCAGCAGTTCCCAAGCGGGAAGAGCCTACAATGAGCAGTTCTTC
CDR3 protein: CASSSQAGRAYNEQFF

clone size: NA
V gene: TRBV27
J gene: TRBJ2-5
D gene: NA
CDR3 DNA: TGTGCCAGCAGTCAGGGACGTGGAGGGGAGACCCAGTACTTC
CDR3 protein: CASSQGRGGETQYF

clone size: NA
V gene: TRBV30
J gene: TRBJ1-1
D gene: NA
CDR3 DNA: TGTGCCTGGAGTGTATTTAAGGGGGAGAAGGCTTTCTTT
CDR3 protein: CAWSVFKGEKAFF

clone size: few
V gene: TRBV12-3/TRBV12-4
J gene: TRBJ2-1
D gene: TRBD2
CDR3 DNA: TGTGCCACCTGGACTAGCGGGTATGAGCAGTTCTTC
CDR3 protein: CATWTSGYEQFF

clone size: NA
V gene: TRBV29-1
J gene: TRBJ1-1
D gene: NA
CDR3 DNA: TGCAGCGGGAGTAATACTGAAGCTTTCTTT
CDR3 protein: CSGSNTEAFF

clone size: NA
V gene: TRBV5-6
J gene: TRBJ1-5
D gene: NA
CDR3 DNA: TGTGCCAGCAGCTTGTGGGGGGATCAGCCCCAGCATTTT
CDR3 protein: CASSLWGDQPQHF

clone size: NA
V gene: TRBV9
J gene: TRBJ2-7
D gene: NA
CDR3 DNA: TGTGCCAGCAGCACCACCGGGACTTCTTACGAGCAGTACTTC
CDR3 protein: CASSTTGTSYEQYF

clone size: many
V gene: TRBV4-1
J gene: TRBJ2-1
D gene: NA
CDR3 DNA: TGCGCCAGCAGCCAAGAAGGGCAGGGGGGCTACAATGAGCAGTTCTTC
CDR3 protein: CASSQEGQGGYNEQFF

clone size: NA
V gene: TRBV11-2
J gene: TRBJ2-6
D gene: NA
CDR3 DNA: TGTGCCAGCAGCTTTAGCTCTGGGGCCAACGTCCTGACTTTC
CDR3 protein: CASSFSSGANVLTF

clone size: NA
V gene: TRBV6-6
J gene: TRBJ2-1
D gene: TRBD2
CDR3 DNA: TGTGCCAGCAGGCCGGGGGGGTTGAACAATGAGCAGTTCTTC
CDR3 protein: CASRPGGLNNEQFF

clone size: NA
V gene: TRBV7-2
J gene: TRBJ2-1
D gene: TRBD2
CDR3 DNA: TGTGCCAGCAGCTCACTAGCGGGATTTGACGATGAGCAGTTCTTC
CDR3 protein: CASSSLAGFDDEQFF

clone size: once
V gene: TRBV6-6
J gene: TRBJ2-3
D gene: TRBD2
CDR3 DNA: TGTGCCAGCAAATTATCGGGAGGGGGCACAGATACGCAGTATTTT
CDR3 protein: CASKLSGGGTDTQYF

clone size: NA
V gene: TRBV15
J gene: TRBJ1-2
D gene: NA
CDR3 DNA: TGTGCCTCCATTGCGGGAGGGGCGCGTAGCTATGGCTACACCTTC
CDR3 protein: CASIAGGARSYGYTF

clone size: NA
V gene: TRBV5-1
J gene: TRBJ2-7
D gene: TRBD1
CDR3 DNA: TGCGCCAGCAGCCAACAGGGGGCTGTTTACGAGCAGTACTTC
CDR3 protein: CASSQQGAVYEQYF

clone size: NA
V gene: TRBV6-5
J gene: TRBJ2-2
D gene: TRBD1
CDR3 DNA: TGTGCCAGCAGTTACAGGGGGCGAGAGGCCGGGGAGCTGTTTTTT
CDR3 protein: CASSYRGREAGELFF

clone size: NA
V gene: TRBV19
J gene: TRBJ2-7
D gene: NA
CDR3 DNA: TGTGCCAGTAGTATGGGGCTAGCCTACGAGCAGTACTTC
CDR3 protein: CASSMGLAYEQYF

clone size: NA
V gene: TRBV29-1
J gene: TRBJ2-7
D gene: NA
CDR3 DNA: TGCAGCGTTGGAAGACAGAGATCCTACGAGCAGTACTTC
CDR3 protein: CSVGRQRSYEQYF